The next 16 T cell receptor beta chains were all read from a single sample in a study of beta chain features in type 1 diabetes (dated by TCRdb to the late 2010s). The library was generated by the immunoSEQ multiplex PCR assay. The entire isolated RNA was reverse transcribed using the High Capacity cDNA Reverse Transcription Kit, and thus expressed TCRB transcripts were sequenced. The source is immuneACCESS, and TCRdb retained only in-frame sequences with V and J called. Part of the clones is not carried over; for the studies checked, unresolved V genes explain less than half of this, and the remainder is unexplained. Counted in this sample were about 360,000 clones; roughly an eighth of them appeared once. Together, the top ten hold more than 0.015% of the sample. The sample taken for sequencing was naive CD4+ T cells from blood. Taken with the paper, the label for cell subset or site translates to: true naive CD4+ T cells. The origin of the receptors is a man between 18 and 35 years old in good health.

This clone was detected only a few times. This chain connects TRBV6-5 to TRBJ2-5; perhaps TRBD1 as D (5 bases). Trimming took 6 bases from V and 1 from J, leaving 15 bases between them. CDR3 length: 15 amino acids. Per germline, CDR1 MNHEY and CDR2 SVGAGI. CDR3 region: CASRTLGHTQETQYF. The CDR3 DNA is TGTGCCAGCAGGACCCTTGGACATACCCAAGAGACCCAGTACTTC.

There are a few counts of this clone. V is TRBV6-1 and J is TRBJ1-1, with 10 bases identical to TRBD1. The CDR3 sequence is 14 residues long. V trimming: 7 bases; J trimming: 4 bases; junction bases outside the gene matches: 6. Per germline, CDR1 MNHNS and CDR2 SASEGT. In nucleotides, the CDR3 is TGTGCCAGCATTAGGGACAGGGGCATCACTGAAGCTTTCTTT. Translating gives CASIRDRGITEAFF.

The V and J genes are TRBV28 and TRBJ1-1; D is unclear. Germline V gene data show CDR1 as MDHEN and CDR2 as SYDVKM. Trimming shortened V by 7 bases and J by 1 base, and 22 bases separated the two germline ends. The CDR3 totals 17 residues. CDR3 DNA: TGTGCCAGCAATCCCCGTCGGGGTCGGGTTGGGAACACTGAAGCTTTCTTT. This gives the protein CASNPRRGRVGNTEAFF.

The chain recombines TRBV5-1 with TRBJ2-7; 10 bases line up with TRBD2. This CDR3 spans 16 amino acids. V lost 0 bases, J lost 4 bases, and 7 bases stayed unmatched. Germline V gene data show CDR1 as SGHRS and CDR2 as YFSETQ. This CDR3 reads CASSLASAGGWYEQYF. In nucleotides, the CDR3 is TGCGCCAGCAGCTTGGCCTCAGCGGGAGGGTGGTACGAGCAGTACTTC.

This clone has only a few counts. J is TRBJ2-1 and V is TRBV7-9, with a possible D match to TRBD2 (5 bases). The germline CDR1 and CDR2 sequences are SEHNR and FQNEAQ (reference sequence). The CDR3 extends over 17 amino acids. V was pared by 5 bases and J by 0 bases, with 17 bases between. The CDR3, as DNA: TGTGCCAGCAGCCATCAAAGAGGCGGGTTCTCCTACAATGAGCAGTTCTTC. Protein product: CASSHQRGGFSYNEQFF. Full variable domain (remainder filled in from reference TRBV7-9 and TRBJ2-1): DTGVSQNPRHKITKRGQNVTFRCDPISEHNRLYWYRQTLGQGPEFLTYFQNEAQLEKSRLLSDRFSAERPKGSFSTLEIQRTEQGDSAMYLCASSHQRGGFSYNEQFFGPGTRLTVL.

The chain couples TRBV2 to TRBJ1-4; TRBD1 agrees at 9 bases. This CDR3 has 16 amino acids. Unmatched junction bases numbered 8, after V lost 6 bases and J lost 3 bases. Germline V gene sequence: CDR1 SNHLY, CDR2 FYNNEI. CDR3 DNA: TGTGCCAGCAGAAAGACAGGGGGGGTAGCTAATGAAAAACTGTTTTTT. This sequence encodes CASRKTGGVANEKLFF.

The table lists this clone with a few counts. The chain couples TRBV5-1 to TRBJ2-1, with 9 bases that match TRBD1. With V trimmed by 4 bases and J by 2 bases, 7 bases remained unmatched. Germline assignment: CDR1 SGHRS and CDR2 YFSETQ. This CDR3 spans 16 amino acids. Written as DNA, the CDR3 is TGCGCCAGCAGCAAACCGGGACAGGGTGCCTACAATGAGCAGTTCTTC. Translated: CASSKPGQGAYNEQFF.

This clone was detected only a few times. The chain has TRBV10-3 and TRBJ1-5; TRBD1 aligns across 7 bases. The germline gives CDR1 ENHRY, CDR2 SYGVKD. With V trimmed by 8 bases and J by 0 bases, 1 base remained unmatched. This CDR3 is built from 13 residues. CDR3 nucleotides: TGTGCCATCCGGACAGGTAGCAATCAGCCCCAGCATTTT. Encoded protein: CAIRTGSNQPQHF.

This clone has a handful of counts. CDR3 DNA sequence: TGTGCCAGCAGCCCAGGACTGGGCTATGAGCAGTTCTTC. Protein sequence: CASSPGLGYEQFF. The V and J genes are TRBV28 and TRBJ2-1; D perhaps matches TRBD2 (5 bases). Deletions cut 6 bases from V and 8 bases from J, with 14 bases between. Germline V CDR1 and CDR2: MDHEN, SYDVKM. The CDR3 consists of 13 residues.

The V call is TRBV11-2, the J call TRBJ2-1; 10 nucleotides match TRBD2. V shed 0 bases and J 6 bases; nucleotides not matched to a gene: 8. From germline, CDR1 is SGHAT and CDR2 FQNNGV. CDR3 length: 17 amino acids. CDR3 DNA: TGTGCCAGCAGCTTAGATCGGGGCCTAGCGGGAGTCAATGAGCAGTTCTTC. It is translated as CASSLDRGLAGVNEQFF. Variable domain in full (rest from reference TRBV11-2 and TRBJ2-1): EAGVAQSPRYKIIEKRQSVAFWCNPISGHATLYWYQQILGQGPKLLIQFQNNGVVDDSQLPKDRFSAERLKGVDSTLKIQPAKLEDSAVYLCASSLDRGLAGVNEQFFGPGTRLTVL.

There are a few counts of this clone. This CDR3 is CASSTLDRDSYEQYF. For the CDR3, the DNA is TGCGCCAGCAGCACCCTAGACAGGGACTCCTACGAGCAGTACTTC. The chain recombines TRBV5-1 with TRBJ2-7; 7 bases are shared with TRBD1. The CDR3 runs 15 residues. The germline CDR1 and CDR2 sequences are SGHRS and YFSETQ. With 4 bases clipped from V and 0 bases from J, the junction kept 7 bases outside the gene matches.

The V gene is TRBV2, the J gene TRBJ2-5; perhaps TRBD1 as D (8 bases). With 4 bases removed from V and 2 bases from J, the gap between germline ends came to 14 bases. The CDR3 is 15 residues long. The V gene's germline CDR1 is SNHLY and CDR2 FYNNEI. The CDR3 spells CASSGEGQVQETQYF. The DNA for the CDR3 is TGTGCCAGCAGTGGGGAGGGACAGGTGCAAGAGACCCAGTACTTC.

This clone was counted between two and nine times. The chain uses TRBV5-1 and TRBJ1-1; possibly TRBD1 for D (5 bases). V was pared by 4 bases and J by 1 base, with 11 bases between. Looked up from germline, CDR1 is SGHRS and CDR2 is YFSETQ. This CDR3 contains 14 residues. The CDR3 loop is CASSTQTGNTEAFF. CDR3 DNA: TGCGCCAGCAGCACCCAAACAGGGAACACTGAAGCTTTCTTT.

The chain uses TRBV11-1 and TRBJ2-7; 7 nucleotides align to TRBD1. This CDR3 region has 16 residues. Per germline, CDR1 SGHAT and CDR2 FQDESV (reference sequence). With 3 bases clipped from V and 3 bases from J, the junction kept 11 bases outside the gene matches. The CDR3 DNA reads TGTGCCAGCAGCTTGCACTCTCTCGACAGGGTCTACGAGCAGTACTTC. Protein: CASSLHSLDRVYEQYF. The full variable domain, rest sourced from reference TRBV11-1 and TRBJ2-7, is EAEVAQSPRYKITEKSQAVAFWCDPISGHATLYWYRQILGQGPELLVQFQDESVVDDSQLPKDRFSAERLKGVDSTLKIQPAELGDSAMYLCASSLHSLDRVYEQYFGPGTRLTVT.

The chain has TRBV19 and TRBJ2-6; D is ambiguous. Germline V gene sequence: CDR1 LNHDA, CDR2 SQIVND (reference sequence). V dropped 10 bases and J dropped 1 base, with 17 bases sitting between them. This CDR3 comprises 16 residues. The chain's CDR3 is CATSLGLRSGANVLTF. The CDR3 DNA follows: TGTGCCACTTCACTGGGCCTACGATCTGGGGCCAACGTCCTGACTTTC.

In this sample, this clone turned up a few times. J is TRBJ2-3 and V is TRBV7-8; D may be TRBD2 (5 bases). Germline V lookup: CDR1 SGHVS, CDR2 FQNEAQ. The CDR3 loop spans 15 amino acids. Trimming removed 5 bases from V and 4 bases from J, with 16 bases in between. CDR3 DNA: TGTGCCAGCAGCCCGAGGGCTGGGAGTCCAGATACGCAGTATTTT. This encodes CASSPRAGSPDTQYF.